The clone carrying this T cell receptor (beta chain) has just a few counts. Trimming took off 3 bases at V and 1 base at J, with 9 bases between the two ends. The germline CDR1 and CDR2 sequences are LGHDT and YNNKEL (reference sequence). This CDR3 contains 14 residues. In TCRdb, the RT-PCR reads were re-called with MiXCR into one record per CDR3 protein. Here the sample spans approximately 720,000 distinct CDR3 sequences, 11% to 15% being singletons. V usage is TRBV3-1 and J usage is TRBJ1-1; D not resolved. The receptor was isolated from a female donor in good health, serving as a healthy control. Sequencing used memory CD4+ T cells from blood. The CDR3 DNA is TGTGCCAGCAGCCACGACACCAGGAACACTGAAGCTTTCTTT. It is translated as CASSHDTRNTEAFF.